This TCR beta chain was retrieved from a study of CD8 T cells in Susac syndrome. Findings of the study overall: As acknowledged by the study, its TCR sequencing and HLA analysis included a relatively small number of individuals.

Sequencing targeted TCR beta in T cells from blood (CD8+ and CD4+). The CD8+ and CD4+ T cells were isolated magnetically using a negative isolation approach, whereas the TEMRA cells were enriched by FACS. The CDR3 length is 14 residues. V lost 5 bases to trimming and J lost 5 bases; unmatched junction nucleotides: 7. CDR1 SEHNR and CDR2 FQNEAQ come from the germline V gene (reference sequence). RNA amounts of about 0.45 to 1 ug underwent reverse transcription with random hexamers. A multiplex approach, immunoSEQ multiplex PCR, amplified TCR beta CDR3 across 54 Vbeta and 13 Jbeta. TCRdb redid the calling of the immunoSEQ multiplex PCR reads with MiXCR, one entry per CDR3 protein. Here the sample spans a few hundred thousand distinct CDR3 sequences, over 85% being singletons. Concerning this clonotype itself: Its specificity is not known.

The sequence was obtained from a human donor with multiple sclerosis. V usage is TRBV7-9 and J usage is TRBJ2-7; TRBD1 matches 9 bases. Sequencing was performed on CD4+ T cells from PBMCs. CDR3 sequence reads: CASSRSGQGNEQYF. CDR3 bases: TGTGCCAGCAGCCGCTCGGGACAGGGAAACGAGCAGTACTTC.